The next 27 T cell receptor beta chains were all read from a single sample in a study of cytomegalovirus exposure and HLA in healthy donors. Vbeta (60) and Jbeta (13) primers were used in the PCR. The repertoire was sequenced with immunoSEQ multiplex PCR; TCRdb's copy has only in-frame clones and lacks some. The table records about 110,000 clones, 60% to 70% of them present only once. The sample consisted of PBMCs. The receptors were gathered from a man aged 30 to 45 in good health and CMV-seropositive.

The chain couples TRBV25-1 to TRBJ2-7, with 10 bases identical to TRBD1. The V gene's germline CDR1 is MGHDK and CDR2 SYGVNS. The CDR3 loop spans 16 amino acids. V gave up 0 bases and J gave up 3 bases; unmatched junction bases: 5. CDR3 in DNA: TGTGCCAGCAGTGAATATGGCTGGACAGGGGGCTACGAGCAGTACTTC. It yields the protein CASSEYGWTGGYEQYF.

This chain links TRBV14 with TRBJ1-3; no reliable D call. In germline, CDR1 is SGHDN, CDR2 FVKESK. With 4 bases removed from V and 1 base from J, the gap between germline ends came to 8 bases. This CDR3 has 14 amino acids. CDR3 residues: CASSPSVSGNTIYF. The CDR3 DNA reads TGTGCCAGCAGCCCCAGCGTTTCTGGAAACACCATATATTTT.

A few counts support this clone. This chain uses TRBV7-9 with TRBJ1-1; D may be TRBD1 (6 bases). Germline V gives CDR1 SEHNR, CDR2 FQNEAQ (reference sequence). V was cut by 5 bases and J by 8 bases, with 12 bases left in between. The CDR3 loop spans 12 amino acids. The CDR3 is CASSKQQGEAFF. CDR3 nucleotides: TGTGCCAGCAGCAAACAACAGGGAGAAGCTTTCTTT.

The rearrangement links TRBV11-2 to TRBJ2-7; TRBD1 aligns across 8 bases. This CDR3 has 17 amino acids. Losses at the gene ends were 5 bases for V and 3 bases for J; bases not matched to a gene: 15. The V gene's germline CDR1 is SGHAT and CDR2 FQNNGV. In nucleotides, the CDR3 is TGTGCCAGCAGCCGAGGGGCGCCAGGGGGCGTCATCTACGAGCAGTACTTC. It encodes CASSRGAPGGVIYEQYF.

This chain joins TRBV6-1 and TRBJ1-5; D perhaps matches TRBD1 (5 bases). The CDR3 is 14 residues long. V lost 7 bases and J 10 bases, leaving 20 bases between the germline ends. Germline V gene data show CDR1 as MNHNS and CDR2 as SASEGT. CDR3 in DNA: TGTGCCAGCACAATGGGGCGGTACCCCTCTCCCCAGCATTTT. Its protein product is CASTMGRYPSPQHF.

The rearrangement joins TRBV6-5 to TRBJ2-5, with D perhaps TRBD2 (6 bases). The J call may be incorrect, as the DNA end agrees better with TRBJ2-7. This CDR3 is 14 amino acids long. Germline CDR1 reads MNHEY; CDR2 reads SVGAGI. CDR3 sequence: CASRLGTWSYEQYF. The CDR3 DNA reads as TGTGCCAGCAGACTCGGGACTTGGTCCTACGAGCAGTACTTC.

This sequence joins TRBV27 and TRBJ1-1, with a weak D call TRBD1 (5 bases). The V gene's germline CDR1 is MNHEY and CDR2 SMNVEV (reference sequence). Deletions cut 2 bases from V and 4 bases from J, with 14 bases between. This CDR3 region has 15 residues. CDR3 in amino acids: CASSLTAGKGTEAFF. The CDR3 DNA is TGTGCCAGCAGTTTAACCGCAGGGAAGGGCACTGAAGCTTTCTTT.

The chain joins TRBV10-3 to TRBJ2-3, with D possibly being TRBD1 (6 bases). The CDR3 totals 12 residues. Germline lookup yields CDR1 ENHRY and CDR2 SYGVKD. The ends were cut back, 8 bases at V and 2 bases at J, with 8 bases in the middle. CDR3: CAIAGATDTQYF. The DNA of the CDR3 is TGTGCCATCGCAGGGGCCACAGATACGCAGTATTTT.

CDR3 amino acids: CASMGSGRLRINNEQFF. DNA for the CDR3: TGTGCCAGCATGGGGAGCGGGAGGCTACGGATTAACAATGAGCAGTTCTTC. V usage is TRBV25-1 and J usage is TRBJ2-1; TRBD2 matches at 9 bases. The V segment lost 7 bases and the J segment 5 bases; nucleotides outside the gene matches: 15. The CDR3 sequence is 17 residues long. CDR1 and CDR2 (germline): MGHDK, SYGVNS.

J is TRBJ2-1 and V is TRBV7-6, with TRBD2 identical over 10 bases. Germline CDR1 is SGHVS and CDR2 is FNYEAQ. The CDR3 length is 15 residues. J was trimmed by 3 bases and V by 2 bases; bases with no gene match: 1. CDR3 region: CASSLLAGVYNEQFF. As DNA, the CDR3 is TGTGCCAGCAGCTTACTAGCGGGGGTCTACAATGAGCAGTTCTTC.

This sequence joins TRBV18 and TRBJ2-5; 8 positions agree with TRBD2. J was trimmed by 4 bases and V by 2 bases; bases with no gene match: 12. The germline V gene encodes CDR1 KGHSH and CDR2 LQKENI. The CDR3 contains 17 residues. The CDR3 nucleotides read TGTGCCAGCTCACCATCGAGGACTGGTAGCGGGGCAGAGACCCAGTACTTC. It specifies CASSPSRTGSGAETQYF.

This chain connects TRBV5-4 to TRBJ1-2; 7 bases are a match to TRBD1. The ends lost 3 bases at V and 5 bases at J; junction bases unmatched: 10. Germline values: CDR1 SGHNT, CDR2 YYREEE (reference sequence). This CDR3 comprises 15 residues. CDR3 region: CASSSGGKSNYGYTF. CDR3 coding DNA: TGTGCCAGCAGCTCAGGGGGAAAGAGTAATTATGGCTACACCTTC.

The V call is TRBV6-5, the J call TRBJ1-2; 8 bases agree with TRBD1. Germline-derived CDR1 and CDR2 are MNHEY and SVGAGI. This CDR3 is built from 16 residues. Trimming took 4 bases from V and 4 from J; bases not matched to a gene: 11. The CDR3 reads CASSSRQGSVTYGYTF. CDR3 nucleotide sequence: TGTGCCAGCAGTTCCAGACAGGGGAGCGTCACCTATGGCTACACCTTC.

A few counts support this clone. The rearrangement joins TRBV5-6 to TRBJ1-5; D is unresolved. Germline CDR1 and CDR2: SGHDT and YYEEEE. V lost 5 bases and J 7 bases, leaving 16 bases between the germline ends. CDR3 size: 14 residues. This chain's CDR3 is CASSQAAGSQPQHF. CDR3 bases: TGTGCCAGCAGTCAGGCCGCAGGCAGCCAGCCCCAGCATTTT.

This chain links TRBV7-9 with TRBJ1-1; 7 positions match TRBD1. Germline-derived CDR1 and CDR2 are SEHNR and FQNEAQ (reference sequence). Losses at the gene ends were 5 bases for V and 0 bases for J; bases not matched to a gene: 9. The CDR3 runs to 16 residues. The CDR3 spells CASSQAQGPLNTEAFF. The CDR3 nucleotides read TGTGCCAGCAGCCAAGCACAGGGGCCGTTGAACACTGAAGCTTTCTTT.

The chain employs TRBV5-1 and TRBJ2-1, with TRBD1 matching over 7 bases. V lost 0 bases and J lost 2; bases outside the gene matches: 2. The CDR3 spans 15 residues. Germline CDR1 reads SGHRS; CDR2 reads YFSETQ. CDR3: CASSLEGGPYNEQFF. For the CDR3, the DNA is TGCGCCAGCAGCTTGGAAGGGGGCCCCTACAATGAGCAGTTCTTC.

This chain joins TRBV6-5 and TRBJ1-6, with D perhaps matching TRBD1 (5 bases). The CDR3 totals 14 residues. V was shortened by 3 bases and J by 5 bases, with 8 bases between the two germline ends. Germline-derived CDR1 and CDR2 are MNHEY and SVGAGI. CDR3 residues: CASSYQGNNSPLHF. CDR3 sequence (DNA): TGTGCCAGCAGTTATCAGGGTAATAATTCACCCCTCCACTTT.

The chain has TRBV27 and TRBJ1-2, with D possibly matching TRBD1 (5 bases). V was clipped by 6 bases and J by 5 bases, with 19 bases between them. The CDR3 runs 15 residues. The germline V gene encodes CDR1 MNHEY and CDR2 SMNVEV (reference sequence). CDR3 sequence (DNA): TGTGCCAGCAGCCGGGAGAGACGGGGACCTTATGGCTACACCTTC. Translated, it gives CASSRERRGPYGYTF.

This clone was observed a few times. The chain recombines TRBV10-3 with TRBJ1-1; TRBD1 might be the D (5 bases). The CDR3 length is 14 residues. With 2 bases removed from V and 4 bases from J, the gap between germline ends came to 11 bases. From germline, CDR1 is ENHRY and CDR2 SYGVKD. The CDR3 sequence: CAISEAGVVTEAFF. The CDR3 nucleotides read TGTGCCATCAGTGAGGCGGGGGTGGTCACTGAAGCTTTCTTT.

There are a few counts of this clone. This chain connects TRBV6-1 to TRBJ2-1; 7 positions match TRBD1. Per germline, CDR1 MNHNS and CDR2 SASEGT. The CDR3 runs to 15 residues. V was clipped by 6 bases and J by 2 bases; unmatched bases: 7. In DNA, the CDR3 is TGTGCCAGCAGAGGGACAGCACAAACCTACAATGAGCAGTTCTTC. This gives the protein CASRGTAQTYNEQFF.

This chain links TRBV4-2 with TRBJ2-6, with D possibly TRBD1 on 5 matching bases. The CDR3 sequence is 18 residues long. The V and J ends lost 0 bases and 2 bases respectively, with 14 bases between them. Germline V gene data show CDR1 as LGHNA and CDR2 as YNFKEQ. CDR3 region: CASSQDPAGRTGANVLTF. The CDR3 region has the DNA TGTGCCAGCAGCCAAGATCCCGCAGGGCGGACTGGGGCCAACGTCCTGACTTTC.

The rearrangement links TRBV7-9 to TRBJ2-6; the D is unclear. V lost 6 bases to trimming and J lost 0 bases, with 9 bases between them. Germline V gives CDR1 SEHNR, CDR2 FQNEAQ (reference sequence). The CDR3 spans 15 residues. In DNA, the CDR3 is TGTGCCAGCAGACCCATGAGCTCTGGGGCCAACGTCCTGACTTTC. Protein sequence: CASRPMSSGANVLTF.

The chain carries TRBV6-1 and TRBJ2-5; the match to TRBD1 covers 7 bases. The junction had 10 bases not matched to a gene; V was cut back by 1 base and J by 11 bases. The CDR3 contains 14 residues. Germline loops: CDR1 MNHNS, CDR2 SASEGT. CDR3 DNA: TGTGCCAGCAGTGAAGAGGACAGGCCCCCTGAGCAGTACTTC. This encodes CASSEEDRPPEQYF.

The CDR3 coding sequence is TGTGCCAGCAGGGCGGACTTGACGACTGAAGCTTTCTTT. It translates to CASRADLTTEAFF. This chain joins TRBV5-4 and TRBJ1-1; D is ambiguous. The CDR3 is 13 amino acids. V was shortened by 5 bases and J by 5 bases, with 13 bases between the two germline ends. CDR1 is SGHNT, CDR2 YYREEE, per germline (reference sequence).

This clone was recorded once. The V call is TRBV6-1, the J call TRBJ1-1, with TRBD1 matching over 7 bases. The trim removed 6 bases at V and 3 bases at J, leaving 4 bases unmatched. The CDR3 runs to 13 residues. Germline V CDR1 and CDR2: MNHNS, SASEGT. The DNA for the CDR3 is TGTGCCAGCAGCAGGGGGTTTGACACTGAAGCTTTCTTT. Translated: CASSRGFDTEAFF.

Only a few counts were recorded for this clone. The CDR3 DNA is TGTGCCTGGAACAGGGAGGGCAATGAGCAGTTCTTC. This translates into CAWNREGNEQFF. The chain combines TRBV30 with TRBJ2-1; possibly TRBD2 for D (7 bases). Per germline, CDR1 GTSNPN and CDR2 SVGIG (reference sequence). CDR3 size: 12 residues. Between the trimmed V and J ends, which lost 4 bases and 6 bases, there was a span of 10 bases.

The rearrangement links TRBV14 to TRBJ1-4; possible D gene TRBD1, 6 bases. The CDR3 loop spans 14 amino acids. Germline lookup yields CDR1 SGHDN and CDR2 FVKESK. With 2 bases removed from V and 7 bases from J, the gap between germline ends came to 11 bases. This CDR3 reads CASSQWGLGEKLFF. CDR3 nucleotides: TGTGCCAGCAGCCAATGGGGGCTAGGTGAAAAACTGTTTTTT.